The TCR beta chain under discussion was sequenced for a study of shared clonotypes between healthy human individuals. Study-level points and caveats: For naive CD4 cells, approximately 4.7% of clonotypes were shared across several donors.

Note on this clone: Its antigen is undetermined.

Germline V gene data show CDR1 as PRHDT and CDR2 as FYEKMQ (reference sequence). The CDR3 is 16 residues long. V shed 5 bases, J shed 5 bases, and the junction held 12 bases outside the gene matches. Positive CCR7 selection of CD45RO-negative cells yielded the naive CD8 cells, and terminally differentiated effector memory CD45RA+ cells were excluded. Deep was the level used in running the assay. Measured with immunoSEQ multiplex PCR; TCRdb has only the in-frame clones, and not every one. This sample carries about 2 million clones, approximately 95% of them seen once, and the ten largest clones take 1.1%.

Sequenced input: naive CD8+ T cells sorted from blood. The TCR was taken from a man between 18 and 35 years old in good health. The rearrangement uses TRBV13 and TRBJ2-5; TRBD2 matches at 9 bases. Here the CDR3 DNA reads TGTGCCAGCAGCCCGGGACTAGCTGCCTGGGGGGAGACCCAGTACTTC. It is translated as CASSPGLAAWGETQYF.